The source of this T cell receptor (beta chain) is a study of OX40 agonist ivuxolimab in advanced cancers. On the study more broadly: Dosing consisted of intravenous ivuxolimab at 0.01 to 10 mg/kg every 2 weeks.

Germline CDR1 reads SGHRS; CDR2 reads YFSETQ. The CDR3 spans 14 residues. V lost 3 bases to trimming and J lost 4 bases; unmatched junction nucleotides: 3. As concerns this clone: Antigen specificity is unknown. A far larger clone is only one base removed, so a read error is likely. Other DNA sequences of this sample code for an identical CDR3.

Whole-study results and caveats: The work left the antigen specificity of expanded peripheral T cells undetermined.

The data were produced by immunoSEQ multiplex PCR, yet TCRdb's version contains in-frame clones alone and is incomplete. The sample carries 15,000 to 20,000 clones, 90% recorded once. The receptor's source is an adult with an advanced solid tumor such as melanoma, head and neck, liver or kidney cancer. The sample consisted of CD4+ or CD8+ T cells sorted from blood, taken in a trial of the OX40 agonist ivuxolimab. This chain uses TRBV5-1 with TRBJ2-7; 11 bases map to TRBD1. As DNA, the CDR3 is TGCGCCAGCAGCTACGGGACAGGGGGGTACGAGCAGTACTTC. Encoded protein: CASSYGTGGYEQYF.